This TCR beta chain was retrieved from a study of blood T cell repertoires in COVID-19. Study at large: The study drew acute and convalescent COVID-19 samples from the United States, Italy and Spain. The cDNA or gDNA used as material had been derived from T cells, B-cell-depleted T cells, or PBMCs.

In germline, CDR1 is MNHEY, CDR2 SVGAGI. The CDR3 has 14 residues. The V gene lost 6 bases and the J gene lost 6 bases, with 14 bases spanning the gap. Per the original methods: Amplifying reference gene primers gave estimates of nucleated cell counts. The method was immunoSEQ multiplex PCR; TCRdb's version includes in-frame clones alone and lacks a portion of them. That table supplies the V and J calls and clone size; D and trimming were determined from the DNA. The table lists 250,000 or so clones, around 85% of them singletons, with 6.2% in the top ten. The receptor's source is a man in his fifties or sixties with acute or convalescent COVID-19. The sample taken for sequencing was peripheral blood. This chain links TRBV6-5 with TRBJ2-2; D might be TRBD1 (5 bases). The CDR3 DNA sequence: TGTGCCAGCAGCCCAGACAGTGGGTCCGGGGAGCTGTTTTTT. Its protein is CASSPDSGSGELFF.